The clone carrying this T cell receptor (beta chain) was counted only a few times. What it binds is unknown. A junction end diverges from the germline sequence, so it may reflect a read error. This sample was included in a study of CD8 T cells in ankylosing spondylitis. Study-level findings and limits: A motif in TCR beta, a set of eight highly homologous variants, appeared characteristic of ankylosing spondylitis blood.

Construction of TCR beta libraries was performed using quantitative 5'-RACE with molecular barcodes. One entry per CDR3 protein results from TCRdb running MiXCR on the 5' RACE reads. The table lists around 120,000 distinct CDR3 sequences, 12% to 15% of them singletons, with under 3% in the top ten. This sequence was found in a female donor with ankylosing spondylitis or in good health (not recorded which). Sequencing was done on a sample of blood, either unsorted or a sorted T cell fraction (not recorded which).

CDR3 DNA: TGCAGCGTTGACCCGGATGAGTGGGGGAGGGCCCTGATCTTC. It is translated as CSVDPDEWGRALIF. This sequence joins TRBV29-1 and TRBJ2-1, with TRBD2 matching over 7 bases. The CDR3 covers 14 residues. Germline CDR1 is SQVTM and CDR2 is ANQGSEA.